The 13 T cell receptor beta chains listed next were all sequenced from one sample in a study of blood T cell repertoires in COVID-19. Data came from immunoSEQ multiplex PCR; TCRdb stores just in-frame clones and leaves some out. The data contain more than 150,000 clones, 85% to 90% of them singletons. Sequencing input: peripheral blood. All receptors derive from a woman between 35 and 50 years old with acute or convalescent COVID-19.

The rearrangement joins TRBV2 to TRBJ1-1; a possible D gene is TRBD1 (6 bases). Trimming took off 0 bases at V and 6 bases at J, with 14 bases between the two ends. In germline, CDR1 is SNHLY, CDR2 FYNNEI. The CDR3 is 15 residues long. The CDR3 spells CASSEAPGTSAEAFF. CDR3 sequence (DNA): TGTGCCAGCAGTGAAGCACCCGGGACATCGGCTGAAGCTTTCTTT. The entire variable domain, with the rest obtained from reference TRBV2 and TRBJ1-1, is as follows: EPEVTQTPSHQVTQMGQEVILRCVPISNHLYFYWYRQILGQKVEFLVSFYNNEISEKSEIFDDQFSVERPDGSNFTLKIRSTKLEDSAMYFCASSEAPGTSAEAFFGQGTRLTVV.

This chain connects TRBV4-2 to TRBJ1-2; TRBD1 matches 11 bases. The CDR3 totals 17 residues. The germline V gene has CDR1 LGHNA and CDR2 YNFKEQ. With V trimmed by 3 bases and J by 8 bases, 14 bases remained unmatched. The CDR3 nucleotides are TGTGCCAGCAGCCACGGCCCAACCGGACAGGGGGCTGAGGGCTACACCTTC. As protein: CASSHGPTGQGAEGYTF.

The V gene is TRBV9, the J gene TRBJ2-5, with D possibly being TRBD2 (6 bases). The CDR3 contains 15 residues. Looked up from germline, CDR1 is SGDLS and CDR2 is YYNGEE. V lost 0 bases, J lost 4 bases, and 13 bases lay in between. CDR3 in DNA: TGTGCCAGCAGCGTAGATTCGGGGAGGAGAGAGACCCAGTACTTC. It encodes CASSVDSGRRETQYF.

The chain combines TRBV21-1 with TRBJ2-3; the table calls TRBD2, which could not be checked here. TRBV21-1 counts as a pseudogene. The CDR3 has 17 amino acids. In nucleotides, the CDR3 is TGTGCCAGCAGCAAAGTTGGGCGGGGGCCGTACACAGATACGCAGTATTTT. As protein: CASSKVGRGPYTDTQYF.

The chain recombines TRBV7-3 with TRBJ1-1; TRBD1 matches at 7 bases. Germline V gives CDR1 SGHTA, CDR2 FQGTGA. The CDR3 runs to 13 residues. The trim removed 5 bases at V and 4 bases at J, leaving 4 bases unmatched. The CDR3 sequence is CASSLRQGTEAFF. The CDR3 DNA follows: TGTGCCAGCAGCCTAAGACAGGGCACTGAAGCTTTCTTT.

The CDR3 is CASSNRGYFVDTQYF. The CDR3 nucleotides are TGTGCCAGTAGTAATAGAGGGTATTTCGTTGATACGCAGTATTTT. The chain couples TRBV19 to TRBJ2-3; a possible D gene is TRBD2 (5 bases). The germline V gene has CDR1 LNHDA and CDR2 SQIVND (reference sequence). The V gene lost 4 bases and the J gene lost 6 bases, with 17 bases spanning the gap. This CDR3 comprises 15 residues.

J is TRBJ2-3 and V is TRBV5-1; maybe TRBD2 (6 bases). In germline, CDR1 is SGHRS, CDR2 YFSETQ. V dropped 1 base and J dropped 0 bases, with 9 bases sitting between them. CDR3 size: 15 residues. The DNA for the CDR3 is TGCGCCAGCAGCTTGACAGCGGGCAGCACAGATACGCAGTATTTT. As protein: CASSLTAGSTDTQYF.

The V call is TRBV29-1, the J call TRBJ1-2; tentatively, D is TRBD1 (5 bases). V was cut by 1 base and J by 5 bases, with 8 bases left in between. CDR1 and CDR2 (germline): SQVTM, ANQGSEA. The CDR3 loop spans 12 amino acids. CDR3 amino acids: CSVEAREYGYTF. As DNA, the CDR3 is TGCAGCGTTGAAGCCAGGGAATATGGCTACACCTTC.

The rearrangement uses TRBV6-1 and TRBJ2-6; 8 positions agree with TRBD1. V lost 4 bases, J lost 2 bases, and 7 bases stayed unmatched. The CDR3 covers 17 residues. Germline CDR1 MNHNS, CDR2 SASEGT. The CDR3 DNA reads TGTGCCAGCAGTGTTAATCAGGGGGCCCCTGGGGCCAACGTCCTGACTTTC. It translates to CASSVNQGAPGANVLTF.

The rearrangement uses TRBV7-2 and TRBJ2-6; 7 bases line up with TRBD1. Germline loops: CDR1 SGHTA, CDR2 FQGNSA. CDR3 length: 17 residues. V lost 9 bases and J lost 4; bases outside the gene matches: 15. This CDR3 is CASARQGAARGANVLTF. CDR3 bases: TGTGCCAGTGCCCGACAGGGTGCAGCGCGAGGGGCCAACGTCCTGACTTTC.

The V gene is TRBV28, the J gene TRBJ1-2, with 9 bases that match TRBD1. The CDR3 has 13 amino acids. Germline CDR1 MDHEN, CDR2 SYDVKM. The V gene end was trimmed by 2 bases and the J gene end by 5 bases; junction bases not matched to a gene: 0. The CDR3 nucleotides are TGTGCCAGCAGTTTAGGGACAGGGTATGGCTACACCTTC. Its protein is CASSLGTGYGYTF.

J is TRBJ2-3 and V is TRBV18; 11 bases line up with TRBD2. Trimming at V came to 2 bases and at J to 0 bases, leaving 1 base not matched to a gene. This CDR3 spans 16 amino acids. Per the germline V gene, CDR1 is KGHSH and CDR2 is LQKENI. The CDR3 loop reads CASSPTSGGSTDTQYF. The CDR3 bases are TGTGCCAGCTCACCAACTAGCGGGGGTAGCACAGATACGCAGTATTTT.

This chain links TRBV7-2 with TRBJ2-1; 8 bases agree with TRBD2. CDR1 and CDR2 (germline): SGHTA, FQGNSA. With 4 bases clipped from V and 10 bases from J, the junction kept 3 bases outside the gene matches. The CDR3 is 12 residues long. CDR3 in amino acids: CASSSIAGEQFF. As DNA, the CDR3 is TGTGCCAGCAGCTCAATAGCGGGGGAGCAGTTCTTC.